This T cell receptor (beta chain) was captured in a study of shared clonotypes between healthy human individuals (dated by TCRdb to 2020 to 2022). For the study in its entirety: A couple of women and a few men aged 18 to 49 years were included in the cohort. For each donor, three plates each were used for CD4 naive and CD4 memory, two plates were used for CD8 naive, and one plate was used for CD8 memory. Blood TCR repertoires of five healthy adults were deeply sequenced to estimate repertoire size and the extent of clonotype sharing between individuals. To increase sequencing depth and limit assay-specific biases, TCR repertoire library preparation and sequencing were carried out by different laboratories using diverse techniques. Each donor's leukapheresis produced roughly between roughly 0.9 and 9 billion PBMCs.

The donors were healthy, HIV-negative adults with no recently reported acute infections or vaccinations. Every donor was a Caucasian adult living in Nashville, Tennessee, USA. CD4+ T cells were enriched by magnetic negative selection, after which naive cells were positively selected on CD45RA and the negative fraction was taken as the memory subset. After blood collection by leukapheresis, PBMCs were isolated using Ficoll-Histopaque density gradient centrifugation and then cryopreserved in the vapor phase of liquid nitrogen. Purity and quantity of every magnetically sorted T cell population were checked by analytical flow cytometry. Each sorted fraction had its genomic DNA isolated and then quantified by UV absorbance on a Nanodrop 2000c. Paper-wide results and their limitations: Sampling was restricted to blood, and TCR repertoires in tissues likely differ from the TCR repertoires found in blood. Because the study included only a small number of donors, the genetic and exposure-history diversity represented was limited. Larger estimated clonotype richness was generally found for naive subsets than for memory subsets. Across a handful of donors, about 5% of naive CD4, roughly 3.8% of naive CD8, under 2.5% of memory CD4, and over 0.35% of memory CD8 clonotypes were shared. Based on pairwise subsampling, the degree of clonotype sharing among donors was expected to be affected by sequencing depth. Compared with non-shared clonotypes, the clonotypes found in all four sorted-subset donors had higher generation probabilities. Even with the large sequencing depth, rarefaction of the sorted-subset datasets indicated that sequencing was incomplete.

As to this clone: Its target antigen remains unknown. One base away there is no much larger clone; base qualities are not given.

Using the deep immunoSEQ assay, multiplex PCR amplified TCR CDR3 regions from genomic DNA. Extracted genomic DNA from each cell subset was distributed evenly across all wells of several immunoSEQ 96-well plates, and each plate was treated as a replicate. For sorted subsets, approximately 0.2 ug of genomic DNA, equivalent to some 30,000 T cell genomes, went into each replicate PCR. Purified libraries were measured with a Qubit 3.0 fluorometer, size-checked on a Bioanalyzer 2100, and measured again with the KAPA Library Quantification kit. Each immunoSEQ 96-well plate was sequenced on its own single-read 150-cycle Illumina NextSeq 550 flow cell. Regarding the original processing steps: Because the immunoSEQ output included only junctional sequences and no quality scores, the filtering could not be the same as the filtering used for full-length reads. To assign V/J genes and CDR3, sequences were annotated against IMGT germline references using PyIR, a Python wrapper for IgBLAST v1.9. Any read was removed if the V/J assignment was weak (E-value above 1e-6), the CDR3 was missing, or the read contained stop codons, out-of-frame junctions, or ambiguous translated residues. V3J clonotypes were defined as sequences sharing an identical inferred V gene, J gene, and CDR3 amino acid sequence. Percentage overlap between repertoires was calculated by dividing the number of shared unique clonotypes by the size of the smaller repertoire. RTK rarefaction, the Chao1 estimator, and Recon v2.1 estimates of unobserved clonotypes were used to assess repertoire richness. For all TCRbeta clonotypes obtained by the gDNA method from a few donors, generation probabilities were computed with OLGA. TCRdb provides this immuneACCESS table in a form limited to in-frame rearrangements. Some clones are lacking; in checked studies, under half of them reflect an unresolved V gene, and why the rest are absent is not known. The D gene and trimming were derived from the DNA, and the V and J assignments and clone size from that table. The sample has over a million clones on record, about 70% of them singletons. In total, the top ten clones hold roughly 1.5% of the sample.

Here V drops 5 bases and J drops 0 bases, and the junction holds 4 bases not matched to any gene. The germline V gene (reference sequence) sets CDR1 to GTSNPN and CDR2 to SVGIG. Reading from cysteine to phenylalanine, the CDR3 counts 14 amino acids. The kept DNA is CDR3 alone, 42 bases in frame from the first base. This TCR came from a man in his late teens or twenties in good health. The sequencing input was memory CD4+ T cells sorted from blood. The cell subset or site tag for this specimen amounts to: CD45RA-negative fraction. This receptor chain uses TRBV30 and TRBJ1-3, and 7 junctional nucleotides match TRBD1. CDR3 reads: CAWARDSSGNTIYF. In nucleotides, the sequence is TGTGCCTGGGCCCGGGACAGCTCTGGAAACACCATATATTTT.